This note documents a single T cell receptor (beta chain) sequence. This specimen comes from a study of blood T cell repertoires in COVID-19. TCRdb's copy holds only in-frame clones and misses some; the assay was immunoSEQ multiplex PCR. The sample has fewer than 250,000 clones, 86% seen once. Trimming removed 7 bases at V and 4 bases at J, with 14 bases between. CDR1 is SGHRS, CDR2 YFSETQ, per germline. This CDR3 comprises 13 residues. The material sequenced was peripheral blood. The chain carries TRBV5-1 and TRBJ2-5; a possible D gene is TRBD1 (7 bases). This receptor was obtained from a woman aged 70-85 years with acute or convalescent COVID-19. The CDR3 sequence: CASHGGQRETQYF. The CDR3 DNA reads TGCGCCAGCCACGGGGGACAGCGAGAGACCCAGTACTTC.